This entry describes one T cell receptor (beta chain). Its antigen remains unknown. Clones were read by immunoSEQ multiplex PCR, and TCRdb kept only the in-frame ones, dropping some. The repertoire holds fewer than 120,000 clones, with around 90% as singletons. The sample comes from a study of T cell responses to AZD1222 COVID-19 vaccine. Study conclusions and caveats: Of the AZD1222 recipients, only five to seven were seropositive at baseline. The study reported that nearly half of spike-specific TCRs target unmutated variant regions. Donors, mostly white British, included more females; clonal diversity was possibly underestimated. Recipients of two AZD1222 doses showed rising Spike-specific TCR breadth and depth.

Unmatched junction bases numbered 5, after V lost 3 bases and J lost 3 bases. The germline CDR1 and CDR2 sequences are MDHEN and SYDVKM. CDR3 length: 15 residues. This clonotype originated in an adult in good health. Sequenced material: peripheral blood, taken on day 0 of AZD1222 vaccination. The chain carries TRBV28 and TRBJ2-3; 8 bases map to TRBD2. CDR3 in DNA: TGTGCCAGCAGTTTCAGTATAGCGGGGACAGATACGCAGTATTTT. This gives the protein CASSFSIAGTDTQYF.